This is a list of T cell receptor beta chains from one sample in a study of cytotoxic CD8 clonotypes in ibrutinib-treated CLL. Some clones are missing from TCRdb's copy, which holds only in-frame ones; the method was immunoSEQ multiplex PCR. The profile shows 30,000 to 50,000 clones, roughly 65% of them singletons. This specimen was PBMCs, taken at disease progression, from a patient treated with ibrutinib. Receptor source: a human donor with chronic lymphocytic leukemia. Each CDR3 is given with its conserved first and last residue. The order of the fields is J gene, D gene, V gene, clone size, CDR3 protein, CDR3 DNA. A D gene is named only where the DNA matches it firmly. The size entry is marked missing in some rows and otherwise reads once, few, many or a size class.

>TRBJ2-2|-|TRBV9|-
CASSSGTTTGELFF
TGTGCCAGCAGCTCCGGGACAACCACCGGGGAGCTGTTTTTT
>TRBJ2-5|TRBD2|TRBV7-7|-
CASSPGLAGGETQYF
TGTGCTAGCAGCCCAGGACTAGCGGGGGGCGAGACCCAGTACTTC
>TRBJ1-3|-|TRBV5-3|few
CARSPGTHQNTIYF
TGTGCCAGAAGCCCGGGGACACATCAGAACACCATATATTTT
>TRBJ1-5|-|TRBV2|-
CASEGRDTQPQHF
TGTGCCAGCGAAGGCAGGGATACTCAGCCCCAGCATTTT
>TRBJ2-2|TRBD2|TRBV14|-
CASSRQFRLADDTGELFF
TGTGCCAGCAGCCGCCAATTTCGACTAGCGGACGACACCGGGGAGCTGTTTTTT
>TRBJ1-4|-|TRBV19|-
CASSPDRRVGGEKLFF
TGTGCCAGTAGCCCCGACCGCAGGGTGGGAGGGGAAAAACTGTTTTTT
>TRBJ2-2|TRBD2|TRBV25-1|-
CASSESRSSGSTGELFF
TGTGCCAGCAGTGAATCTAGGAGTAGCGGGAGCACCGGGGAGCTGTTTTTT
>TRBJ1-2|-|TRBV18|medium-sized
CASSRQTEGQPGYTF
TGTGCCAGCTCGCGACAGACAGAGGGACAACCTGGCTACACCTTC
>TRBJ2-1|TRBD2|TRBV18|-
CASSLTSGGTYNEQFF
TGTGCCAGCTCACTGACTAGCGGGGGCACCTACAATGAGCAGTTCTTC
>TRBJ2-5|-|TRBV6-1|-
CASSEDWGRETQYF
TGTGCCAGCAGTGAAGACTGGGGGAGAGAGACCCAGTACTTC
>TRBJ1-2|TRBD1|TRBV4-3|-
CASSGWTGGQPNYGYTF
TGCGCCAGCAGTGGTTGGACAGGAGGCCAACCTAACTATGGCTACACCTTC
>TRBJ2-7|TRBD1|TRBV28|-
CASSLGFGTGAGEQYF
TGTGCCAGCAGCCTAGGATTTGGGACAGGGGCCGGCGAGCAGTACTTC
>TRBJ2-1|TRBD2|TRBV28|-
CASSLTSGSTEQFF
TGTGCCAGCAGTTTGACTAGCGGGAGCACTGAGCAGTTCTTC
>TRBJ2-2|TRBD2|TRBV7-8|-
CASSPPRLAWAGELFF
TGTGCCAGCAGCCCCCCCCGACTAGCGTGGGCCGGGGAGCTGTTTTTT
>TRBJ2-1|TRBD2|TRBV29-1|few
CSVFEGGGRRWDEQFF
TGCAGCGTTTTTGAAGGAGGCGGGAGAAGGTGGGATGAGCAGTTCTTC
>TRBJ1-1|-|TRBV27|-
CASISPPGYRYGTEAFF
TGTGCCAGCATCTCCCCCCCGGGGTATAGGTATGGGACTGAAGCTTTCTTT
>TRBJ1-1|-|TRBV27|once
CASSFLHLNTEAFF
TGTGCCAGCAGTTTTTTACACTTAAACACTGAAGCTTTCTTT
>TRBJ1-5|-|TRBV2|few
CASSPRGGQPQHF
TGTGCCAGCAGTCCCCGTGGGGGTCAGCCCCAGCATTTT
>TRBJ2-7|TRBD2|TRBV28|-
CASSLPLYGTSGTPRAYEQYF
TGTGCCAGCAGTTTACCGTTATACGGGACTAGCGGGACCCCCCGAGCCTACGAGCAGTACTTC
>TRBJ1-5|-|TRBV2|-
CASSERGLTLNQPQHF
TGTGCCAGCAGTGAAAGGGGACTAACCCTTAATCAGCCCCAGCATTTT
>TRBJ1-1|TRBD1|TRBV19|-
CASTTGTANTEAFF
TGTGCCAGTACCACAGGGACAGCTAACACTGAAGCTTTCTTT
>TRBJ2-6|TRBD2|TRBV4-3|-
CASSRRGGSGANVLTF
TGCGCCAGCAGCCGACGGGGAGGGTCTGGGGCCAACGTCCTGACTTTC
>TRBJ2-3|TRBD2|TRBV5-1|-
CASSTTSGSDTQYF
TGCGCCAGCAGCACAACTAGCGGGTCAGATACGCAGTATTTT
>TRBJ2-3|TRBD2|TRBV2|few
CASSEGSGRRSSTDTQYF
TGTGCCAGCAGTGAAGGGAGCGGGAGGCGATCTAGCACAGATACGCAGTATTTT
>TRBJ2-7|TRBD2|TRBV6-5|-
CASSYSFSGSLVQYF
TGTGCCAGCAGTTACTCATTTAGCGGGAGCTTGGTGCAGTACTTC
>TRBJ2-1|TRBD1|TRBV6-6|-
CASSYGTASNEQFF
TGTGCCAGCAGTTATGGGACAGCATCCAATGAGCAGTTCTTC
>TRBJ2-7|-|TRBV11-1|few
CASSLMQINGEQYF
TGTGCCAGCAGCTTAATGCAAATCAACGGCGAGCAGTACTTC
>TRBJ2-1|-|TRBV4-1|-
CASSEGALKYNEQFF
TGCGCCAGCAGCGAAGGGGCGCTGAAGTATAATGAGCAGTTCTTC
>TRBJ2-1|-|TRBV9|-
CASSVEAGAYNEQFF
TGTGCCAGCAGCGTAGAGGCGGGCGCCTACAATGAGCAGTTCTTC
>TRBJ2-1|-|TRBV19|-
CASSINGRAYNEQFF
TGTGCCAGTAGTATAAACGGTAGGGCCTACAATGAGCAGTTCTTC
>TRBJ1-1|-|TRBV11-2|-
CASRGEKNTEAFF
TGTGCCAGCAGAGGGGAAAAGAACACTGAAGCTTTCTTT
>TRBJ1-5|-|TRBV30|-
CAWSVGARAQHF
TGTGCCTGGAGTGTAGGGGCTCGGGCCCAGCATTTT
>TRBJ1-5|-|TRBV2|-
CASSERRSNQPQHF
TGTGCCAGCAGTGAAAGGAGAAGCAATCAGCCCCAGCATTTT
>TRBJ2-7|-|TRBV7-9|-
CASSFGTDSSYEQYF
TGTGCCAGCAGCTTTGGGACGGATAGCTCCTACGAGCAGTACTTC
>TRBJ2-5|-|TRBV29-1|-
CSVRAATIQETQYF
TGCAGCGTTCGGGCAGCCACTATTCAAGAGACCCAGTACTTC
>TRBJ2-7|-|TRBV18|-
CASSVWAGSSYEQYF
TGTGCCAGCTCTGTTTGGGCGGGCAGCTCCTACGAGCAGTACTTC
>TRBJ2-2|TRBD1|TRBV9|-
CASSGDSQWLFF
TGTGCCAGCAGCGGGGACAGCCAGTGGCTGTTTTTT
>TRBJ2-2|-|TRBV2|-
CASTIRGRAGELFF
TGTGCCAGCACAATTAGGGGAAGGGCCGGGGAGCTGTTTTTT
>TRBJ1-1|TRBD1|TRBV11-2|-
CASSPQGVTEAFF
TGTGCCAGCAGCCCCCAGGGGGTGACTGAAGCTTTCTTT
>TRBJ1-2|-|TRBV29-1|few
CSVGTQGFYGYTF
TGCAGCGTTGGAACACAGGGCTTCTATGGCTACACCTTC
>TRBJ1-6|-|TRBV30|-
CAWSVPRHTQGPYNSPLHF
TGTGCCTGGAGTGTACCAAGACACACCCAGGGACCCTATAATTCACCCCTCCACTTT
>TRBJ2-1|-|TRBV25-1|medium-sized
CASSVGFNEQFF
TGTGCCAGCAGTGTGGGGTTCAATGAGCAGTTCTTC
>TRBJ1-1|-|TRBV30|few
CAWSVGPLEAFF
TGTGCCTGGAGTGTAGGTCCCCTTGAAGCTTTCTTT
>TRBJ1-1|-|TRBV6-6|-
CASSYSHGGNTEAFF
TGTGCCAGCAGTTACTCTCACGGAGGGAACACTGAAGCTTTCTTT
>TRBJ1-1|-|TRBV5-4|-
CASSLKQGLNTEAFF
TGTGCCAGCAGCTTGAAACAGGGTCTTAACACTGAAGCTTTCTTT
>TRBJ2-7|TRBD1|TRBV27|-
CASRGDSSYEQYF
TGTGCCAGCAGGGGGGACAGCTCCTACGAGCAGTACTTC
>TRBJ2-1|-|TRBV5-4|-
CASSPLTRALGANEQFF
TGTGCCAGCAGCCCTCTTACCCGGGCCCTTGGCGCCAATGAGCAGTTCTTC
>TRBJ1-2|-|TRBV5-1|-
CASSLVSGDGYTF
TGCGCCAGCAGCTTGGTGTCAGGGGATGGCTACACCTTC
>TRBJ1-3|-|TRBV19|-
CASKATGPSGNTIYF
TGTGCCAGTAAGGCTACAGGCCCTAGTGGAAACACCATATATTTT
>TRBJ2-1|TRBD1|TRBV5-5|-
CASSWTGHTGEQFF
TGTGCCAGCAGCTGGACAGGGCACACTGGGGAGCAGTTCTTC
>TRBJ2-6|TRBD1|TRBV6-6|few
CASSQTGAGANVLTF
TGTGCCAGCAGTCAGACAGGGGCCGGGGCCAACGTCCTGACTTTC
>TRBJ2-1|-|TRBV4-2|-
CASSQNPPRNSYNEQFF
TGTGCCAGCAGCCAAAACCCCCCTAGGAACTCCTACAATGAGCAGTTCTTC
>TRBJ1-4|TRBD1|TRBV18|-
CASSPTGERGEKLFF
TGTGCCAGCTCACCGACAGGGGAAAGAGGAGAAAAACTGTTTTTT
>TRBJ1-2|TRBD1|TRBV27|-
CASSPDRVRANYGYTF
TGTGCCAGCAGTCCTGACAGGGTTCGAGCTAACTATGGCTACACCTTC
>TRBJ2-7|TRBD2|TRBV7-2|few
CASSLAGAYEQYF
TGTGCCAGCAGCTTGGCGGGAGCGTACGAGCAGTACTTC